One and the same sample provided the 23 T cell receptor beta chains below, sequenced in a study of response to subunit inactivated influenza vaccine. TCRdb reanalysed the RT-PCR reads using MiXCR and keeps one entry per CDR3 protein. This sample has 710,000 or so distinct CDR3 sequences, with more than 15% found just once. The material sequenced was PBMCs from blood, taken roughly 12 days after vaccination. These receptors were collected from a man over 45 who received an inactivated influenza vaccine.

This clonotype has more than one count but fewer than ten. V gene TRBV16 combines with J gene TRBJ1-2, with a possible D match to TRBD1 (5 bases). V lost 4 bases and J 0 bases, leaving 12 bases between the germline ends. This CDR3 spans 15 amino acids. The germline V gene has CDR1 KGHSY and CDR2 FQNENV. CDR3 coding DNA: TGTGCCAGCAGCCCCCCCGACAGTCCTAACTATGGCTACACCTTC. Its protein is CASSPPDSPNYGYTF.

This clonotype was recorded a few times. DNA for the CDR3: TGTGCCAGCACAGGCAGGTTTGAGACCCAGTACTTC. Protein product: CASTGRFETQYF. This chain connects TRBV12-3 or TRBV12-4 to TRBJ2-5; D not resolved. This CDR3 has 12 amino acids. The V end lost 7 bases, the J end lost 5 bases, and 11 bases lay between the germline ends.

V and J are TRBV6-2 or TRBV6-3 and TRBJ1-2; D remains unclear. The V end was cut by 2 bases, the J end by 4 bases, with 8 bases between. There are 13 residues in the CDR3. The germline CDR1 and CDR2 sequences are MNHEY and SVGEGT. CDR3 bases: TGTGCCAGCAGTTACCGGCGCCTCTATGGCTACACCTTC. Protein: CASSYRRLYGYTF.

The V gene is TRBV4-2, the J gene TRBJ1-5; 7 bases are a match to TRBD1. Germline-derived CDR1 and CDR2 are LGHNA and YNFKEQ. The ends lost 5 bases at V and 4 bases at J; junction bases unmatched: 5. The CDR3 extends over 14 amino acids. CDR3 in amino acids: CASSAQGNNQPQHF. In nucleotides, the CDR3 is TGTGCCAGCAGCGCACAGGGGAATAATCAGCCCCAGCATTTT.

In this sample, this clonotype turned up many times. The chain is built from TRBV12-3 or TRBV12-4 and TRBJ2-7, with D tentatively TRBD2 (5 bases). The length of the CDR3 is 14 residues. The germline V and J ends were trimmed by 8 bases and 2 bases, with 16 bases remaining between them. In DNA, the CDR3 is TGTGCCAGCTCCCAGGACGGAGGACCCTACGAGCAGTACTTC. Translated: CASSQDGGPYEQYF.

CDR3 nucleotides: TGCGCCAGCGGGACGACAGGGAACTTACAAGAGACCCAGTACTTC. Encoded protein: CASGTTGNLQETQYF. The chain links TRBV5-1 to TRBJ2-5; TRBD1 matches at 7 bases. CDR1 is SGHRS and CDR2 is YFSETQ in the germline V gene. The CDR3 covers 15 residues. With V trimmed by 7 bases and J by 2 bases, 11 bases remained unmatched.

This clonotype was detected ten times or more. This chain's CDR3 is CSVEGSGGSREQYF. CDR3 in DNA: TGCAGCGTTGAGGGCAGCGGGGGTTCTCGCGAGCAGTACTTC. V usage is TRBV29-1 and J usage is TRBJ2-7; 8 nucleotides match TRBD2. V was clipped by 3 bases and J by 6 bases; unmatched bases: 10. Germline assignment: CDR1 SQVTM and CDR2 ANQGSEA. CDR3 length: 14 amino acids.

Only a few counts were recorded for this clonotype. The chain is built from TRBV4-2 and TRBJ2-1, with 10 bases lining up with TRBD1. This CDR3 region has 18 residues. The germline CDR1 and CDR2 sequences are LGHNA and YNFKEQ. J lost 1 base, V lost 4 bases, and 10 bases had no gene match. The CDR3: CASSLLGQGVISYNEQFF. The CDR3 bases are TGTGCCAGCAGCCTTCTCGGACAGGGGGTTATTTCCTACAATGAGCAGTTCTTC.

The sample holds many counts of this clonotype. The CDR3 DNA reads TGCGCCAGCAGCTTGAACGGGAATCAGCCCCAGCATTTT. Translating gives CASSLNGNQPQHF. The chain recombines TRBV5-1 with TRBJ1-5; no firm D call. Germline V gene data show CDR1 as SGHRS and CDR2 as YFSETQ. There are 13 residues in the CDR3. V lost 1 base, J lost 4 bases, and 6 bases lay in between.

V usage is TRBV24-1 and J usage is TRBJ2-7; 9 bases are shared with TRBD1. Germline lookup yields CDR1 KGHDR and CDR2 SFDVKD. This CDR3 is built from 15 residues. Germline trimming cut 3 bases from V and 2 bases from J; bases unmatched to any gene: 4. This CDR3 reads CATSDGGQGPYEQYF. CDR3 bases: TGTGCCACCAGTGATGGGGGACAGGGTCCCTACGAGCAGTACTTC.

The gene calls are TRBV5-1 and TRBJ2-7; tentatively, D is TRBD1 (6 bases). V lost 5 bases and J 0 bases, leaving 12 bases between the germline ends. There are 14 residues in the CDR3. Germline V gene lookup returns CDR1 SGHRS and CDR2 YFSETQ. The CDR3 DNA follows: TGCGCCAGCAGAGAATCCAGGGGCTCCTACGAGCAGTACTTC. Protein: CASRESRGSYEQYF.

The chain joins TRBV18 to TRBJ2-3; perhaps TRBD1 as D (5 bases). Germline loops: CDR1 KGHSH, CDR2 LQKENI. The ends were cut back, 2 bases at V and 6 bases at J, with 12 bases in the middle. The CDR3 is 14 amino acids. The CDR3 nucleotides read TGTGCCAGCTCACCAGTCTGGGGCCGGGATACGCAGTATTTT. It yields the protein CASSPVWGRDTQYF. Based on the CDR3 plus reference TRBV18 and TRBJ2-3, the full variable domain is NAGVMQNPRHLVRRRGQEARLRCSPMKGHSHVYWYRQLPEEGLKFMVYLQKENIIDESGMPKERFSAEFPKEGPSILRIQQVVRGDSAAYFCASSPVWGRDTQYFGPGTRLTVL.

This chain uses TRBV18 with TRBJ1-2; the D gene is possibly TRBD1 (5 bases). CDR3 length equals 14 residues. Looked up from germline, CDR1 is KGHSH and CDR2 is LQKENI. V was clipped by 3 bases and J by 0 bases, with 8 bases between them. For the CDR3, the DNA is TGTGCCAGCTCACCGACAGCCGCTAACTATGGCTACACCTTC. Translated: CASSPTAANYGYTF.

This chain uses TRBV6-1 with TRBJ2-4, with D hard to call. Germline loops: CDR1 MNHNS, CDR2 SASEGT. The CDR3 is made up of 17 amino acids. Trimming pared 0 bases from V and 3 bases from J, leaving 15 bases between. DNA for the CDR3: TGTGCCAGCAGTGAAGCGGCCTTTGGTAGTCACAAAAACATTCAGTACTTC. As protein: CASSEAAFGSHKNIQYF.

The gene calls are TRBV20-1 and TRBJ1-1, with D perhaps TRBD1 (6 bases). V was cut by 0 bases and J by 9 bases, with 14 bases left in between. Germline CDR1 DFQATT, CDR2 SNEGSKA (reference sequence). CDR3 length equals 13 residues. CDR3: CSAREVYTGQAFF. For the CDR3, the DNA is TGCAGTGCTAGAGAAGTCTATACAGGGCAAGCTTTCTTT.

The table lists this clonotype with many counts. The chain links TRBV12-3 or TRBV12-4 to TRBJ2-5; possibly TRBD1 for D (5 bases). Trimming removed 1 base at V and 2 bases at J, with 8 bases between. The CDR3 has 14 residues. The CDR3 loop is CASSLGAGQETQYF. DNA for the CDR3: TGTGCCAGCAGTTTAGGGGCAGGGCAAGAGACCCAGTACTTC.

The rearrangement joins TRBV5-1 to TRBJ2-2; the D is unclear. Germline CDR1 SGHRS, CDR2 YFSETQ. V lost 0 bases to trimming and J lost 3 bases, with 9 bases between them. This CDR3 has 15 amino acids. The CDR3 loop is CASSLALGDTGELFF. The CDR3 DNA is TGCGCCAGCAGCTTGGCGCTGGGTGACACCGGGGAGCTGTTTTTT. Complete variable domain (other parts from reference TRBV5-1 and TRBJ2-2): KAGVTQTPRYLIKTRGQQVTLSCSPISGHRSVSWYQQTPGQGLQFLFEYFSETQRNKGNFPGRFSGRQFSNSRSEMNVSTLELGDSALYLCASSLALGDTGELFFGEGSRLTVL.

The rearrangement joins TRBV10-3 to TRBJ1-1, with D uncertain. This CDR3 contains 12 residues. V dropped 3 bases and J dropped 6 bases, with 8 bases sitting between them. Germline V CDR1 and CDR2: ENHRY, SYGVKD. As DNA, the CDR3 is TGTGCCATCAGTGAAGGGTATGCTGAAGCTTTCTTT. Protein product: CAISEGYAEAFF.

This chain links TRBV12-3 or TRBV12-4 with TRBJ1-3; D gene unclear. V lost 5 bases, J lost 7 bases, and 15 bases lay in between. The CDR3 loop spans 14 amino acids. The CDR3 DNA reads as TGTGCCAGCAGTCAGCGGGCTTCATGGAACACCATATATTTT. This codes for CASSQRASWNTIYF.

This clonotype has only a few counts. V usage is TRBV7-9 and J usage is TRBJ2-1; 8 nucleotides line up with TRBD2. This CDR3 has 16 residues. V lost 5 bases and J lost 5; bases outside the gene matches: 11. Germline-derived CDR1 and CDR2 are SEHNR and FQNEAQ (reference sequence). The CDR3 region is CASSPFRGGPDNEQFF. CDR3 coding DNA: TGTGCCAGCAGCCCCTTCCGGGGGGGCCCTGACAATGAGCAGTTCTTC. Variable domain in full (rest from reference TRBV7-9 and TRBJ2-1): DTGVSQNPRHKITKRGQNVTFRCDPISEHNRLYWYRQTLGQGPEFLTYFQNEAQLEKSRLLSDRFSAERPKGSFSTLEIQRTEQGDSAMYLCASSPFRGGPDNEQFFGPGTRLTVL.

This clonotype was seen many times. The chain links TRBV12-3 or TRBV12-4 to TRBJ2-3, with D tentatively TRBD2 (6 bases). The CDR3 sequence is 15 residues long. V lost 2 bases, J lost 2 bases, and 11 bases lay in between. CDR3 DNA sequence: TGTGCCAGCAGTTTACGCGGGGCCCCCACAGATACGCAGTATTTT. It specifies CASSLRGAPTDTQYF.

This clonotype was found many times. This sequence joins TRBV28 and TRBJ2-7, with D unresolved. From germline, CDR1 is MDHEN and CDR2 SYDVKM. Trimming removed 6 bases from V and 5 bases from J, with 8 bases in between. The CDR3 has 11 amino acids. CDR3 sequence (DNA): TGTGCCAGCAGACGTAACCACGAGCAGTACTTC. The encoded protein is CASRRNHEQYF. The full variable domain, with the rest looked up from reference TRBV28 and TRBJ2-7, is DVKVTQSSRYLVKRTGEKVFLECVQDMDHENMFWYRQDPGLGLRLIYFSYDVKMKEKGDIPEGYSVSREKKERFSLILESASTNQTSMYLCASRRNHEQYFGPGTRLTVT.

This clonotype came up a few times. The chain recombines TRBV7-2 with TRBJ1-2, with D possibly matching TRBD1 (6 bases). Germline assignment: CDR1 SGHTA and CDR2 FQGNSA. V dropped 7 bases and J dropped 6 bases, with 18 bases sitting between them. The CDR3 consists of 14 residues. DNA for the CDR3: TGTGCCAGCACCTTTAATCCCCAGGGGAATGGCTACACCTTC. Translation: CASTFNPQGNGYTF.